This T cell receptor beta chain was identified in a study of T cell repertoires in cytomegalovirus infection. About the study: CMV infection and matching HLA type were both indicated by public TCR beta signatures.

After removal of 2 bases from V and 3 bases from J, the junction contained 2 bases not matched to a gene. The germline V gene has CDR1 SGHTA and CDR2 FQGNSA. The CDR3 covers 14 residues. From the reads, TCRdb called clonotypes with MiXCR, one entry per CDR3 protein. The profile shows about 570,000 distinct CDR3 sequences, approximately 40% of them singletons. For this clonotype: Its antigen is not identified.

The receptor comes from a human donor in good health (CMV status not recorded). Some clones in this sample may be carry-over from other donors' samples. The starting material was cultured PBMCs, obtained from culture after CMV antigen stimulation. The J gene is TRBJ2-7, the V gene TRBV7-2; 9 bases fit TRBD1. The CDR3 DNA reads as TGTGCCAGCAGCTTACGGGGACAGGGCTACGAGCAGTACTTC. It specifies CASSLRGQGYEQYF.